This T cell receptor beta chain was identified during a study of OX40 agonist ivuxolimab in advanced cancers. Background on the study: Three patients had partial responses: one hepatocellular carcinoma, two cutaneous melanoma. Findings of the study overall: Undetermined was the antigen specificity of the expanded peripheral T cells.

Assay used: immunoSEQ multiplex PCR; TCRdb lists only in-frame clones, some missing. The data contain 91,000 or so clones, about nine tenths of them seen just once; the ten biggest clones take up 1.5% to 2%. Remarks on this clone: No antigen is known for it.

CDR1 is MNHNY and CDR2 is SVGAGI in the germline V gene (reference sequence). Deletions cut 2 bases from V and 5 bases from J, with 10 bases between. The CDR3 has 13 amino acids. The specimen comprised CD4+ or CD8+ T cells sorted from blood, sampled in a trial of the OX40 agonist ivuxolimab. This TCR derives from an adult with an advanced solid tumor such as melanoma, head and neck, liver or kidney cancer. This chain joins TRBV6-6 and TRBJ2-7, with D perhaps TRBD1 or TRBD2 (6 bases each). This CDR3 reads CASSYQGRNEQYF. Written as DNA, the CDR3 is TGTGCCAGCAGTTACCAGGGGAGGAACGAGCAGTACTTC.